The present TCR beta chain was sequenced within a study of T cell responses to AZD1222 COVID-19 vaccine. General study findings and limits: Most donors were white British and more were female, and clonal diversity was possibly underestimated. No day 14 peak samples; only post-peak repertoires were characterized.

This clone was seen just once. What it binds is not known. The protocol was immunoSEQ multiplex PCR, while the TCRdb copy is restricted to in-frame clones and leaves out a portion. This sample has roughly 50,000 clones, with around 89% found just once. Sequencing used peripheral blood, obtained 28 days after the second AZD1222 dose. The sequence came from an adult who received the AZD1222 COVID-19 vaccine.

The DNA of the CDR3 is TGCGCCAGCAGCTTGGACAGTTCAACTAATGAAAAACTGTTTTTT. Its protein is CASSLDSSTNEKLFF. This chain links TRBV5-1 with TRBJ1-4; no clear D. V lost 0 bases to trimming and J lost 0 bases, with 6 bases between them. The CDR3 covers 15 residues. Germline V lookup: CDR1 SGHRS, CDR2 YFSETQ.